Below are 32 T cell receptor beta chains sequenced from a single sample in a study of Ad26.COV2.S vaccination and SARS-CoV-2 variants. Treatment meaning: roughly 18 received Ad26.COV2.S at low or high dose, single or two shots; a few received placebo; per-sample allocation not given. Sampling was performed 63 days after the first vaccine or placebo injection. The protocol was immunoSEQ multiplex PCR, while the TCRdb copy is restricted to in-frame clones and leaves out a portion. This sample has about 350,000 clones; around nine tenths occur once, and the top ten carry 5%. Specimen: peripheral blood, collected in a trial of Ad26.COV2.S vaccine versus placebo. Every receptor here comes from a person between 18 and 60 years old who received the Ad26.COV2.S COVID-19 vaccine or a placebo.

CDR3 residues: CASSEARTGNTIYF. Here the CDR3 DNA reads TGTGCCAGCAGTGAAGCCAGAACCGGAAACACCATATATTTT. This chain connects TRBV2 to TRBJ1-3; D unresolved. The CDR3 is 14 amino acids. CDR1 is SNHLY, CDR2 FYNNEI, per germline. Trimming removed 0 bases at V and 4 bases at J, with 7 bases between.

CDR3 nucleotides: TGTGCCAGCAGCCACCAGAGCATAAACTATGGCTACACCTTC. Protein product: CASSHQSINYGYTF. The chain couples TRBV3-1 (or the pseudogene TRBV3-2) to TRBJ1-2; D unclear. The CDR3 covers 14 residues. Deletions cut 3 bases from V and 2 bases from J, with 10 bases between. CDR1 and CDR2 from the germline V gene are LGHDT and YNNKEL (reference sequence).

V is TRBV5-6 and J is TRBJ2-1; the match to TRBD1 covers 8 bases. Germline V lookup: CDR1 SGHDT, CDR2 YYEEEE. CDR3 length: 13 residues. The V gene end was trimmed by 2 bases and the J gene end by 12 bases; junction bases not matched to a gene: 7. CDR3 in amino acids: CASSFRGLEWQFF. CDR3 in DNA: TGTGCCAGCAGCTTCAGGGGGCTGGAGTGGCAGTTCTTC. The full variable domain, in which reference TRBV5-6 and TRBJ2-1 provide the parts outside the CDR3, is DAGVTQSPTHLIKTRGQQVTLRCSPKSGHDTVSWYQQALGQGPQFIFQYYEEEERQRGNFPDRFSGHQFPNYSSELNVNALLLGDSALYLCASSFRGLEWQFFGPGTRLTVL.

This sequence joins TRBV6-2 or TRBV6-3 and TRBJ1-1; D is ambiguous. CDR3 length: 14 residues. Germline V CDR1 and CDR2: MNHEY, SVGEGT. The V end lost 2 bases, the J end lost 1 base, and 8 bases lay between the germline ends. As DNA, the CDR3 is TGTGCCAGCAGTTACGACGCTTCGAACACTGAAGCTTTCTTT. Translation gives CASSYDASNTEAFF.

This chain joins TRBV5-8 and TRBJ1-6; 7 bases are a match to TRBD1. The germline gives CDR1 SGHTS, CDR2 YDEGEE. With 5 bases clipped from V and 3 bases from J, the junction kept 5 bases outside the gene matches. The CDR3 runs 15 residues. CDR3 loop: CASRTGTDYNSPLHF. CDR3 nucleotides: TGTGCCAGCAGAACCGGGACAGACTATAATTCACCCCTCCACTTT. Filled out from reference TRBV5-8 and TRBJ1-6, the complete variable domain reads EAGVTQSPTHLIKTRGQQATLRCSPISGHTSVYWYQQALGLGLQFLLWYDEGEERNRGNFPPRFSGRQFPNYSSELNVNALELEDSALYLCASRTGTDYNSPLHFGNGTRLTVT.

The gene calls are TRBV5-1 and TRBJ2-3; D might be TRBD1 or TRBD2, each matching 5 bases. The germline V gene has CDR1 SGHRS and CDR2 YFSETQ. Trimming removed 4 bases at V and 2 bases at J, with 11 bases between. The length of the CDR3 is 14 residues. The CDR3 sequence: CASSLGRNTDTQYF. DNA of the CDR3: TGCGCCAGCAGCCTGGGACGGAACACAGATACGCAGTATTTT.

In this sample, this clone turned up once. The CDR3 nucleotides are TGTGCCAGCTCACCACTTGGACAGTTGAACACCGGGGAGCTGTTTTTT. Its protein is CASSPLGQLNTGELFF. The rearrangement links TRBV18 to TRBJ2-2; weak D call: TRBD1 (6 bases). V shed 1 base and J shed 1 base, with 10 bases lying between them. Germline V gene sequence: CDR1 KGHSH, CDR2 LQKENI. The CDR3 is 16 amino acids.

The chain has TRBV27 and TRBJ2-1, with D possibly TRBD1 on 5 matching bases. Germline CDR1 is MNHEY and CDR2 is SMNVEV (reference sequence). Trimming stripped 2 bases from V and 8 bases from J, with 16 bases between. The CDR3 sequence is 15 residues long. This CDR3 is CASSLMRRLGDEQFF. The CDR3 DNA sequence: TGTGCCAGCAGTTTAATGAGAAGGTTAGGGGATGAGCAGTTCTTC.

As DNA, the CDR3 is TGTGCCAGCAGCGAACTAGCGGGAGCGACTACCTACGAGCAGTACTTC. Translating it yields CASSELAGATTYEQYF. The chain links TRBV6-1 to TRBJ2-7; 11 bases fit TRBD2. The J segment lost 2 bases and the V segment lost 6 bases, leaving 9 bases of the junction unmatched. Germline V gene data show CDR1 as MNHNS and CDR2 as SASEGT. CDR3 length: 16 residues.

The chain joins TRBV29-1 to TRBJ2-3, with TRBD2 matching over 7 bases. Unmatched junction bases numbered 9, after V lost 7 bases and J lost 2 bases. The CDR3 is 14 residues long. Germline assignment: CDR1 SQVTM and CDR2 ANQGSEA. The CDR3 spells CSGRLALFTDTQYF. Here the CDR3 DNA reads TGCAGCGGACGACTAGCCCTTTTCACAGATACGCAGTATTTT.

This clone occurred a few times. CDR3 nucleotides: TGTGCCAGCAGTCGCCCGACAGGGGAGTTGAACACCGGGGAGCTGTTTTTT. It encodes CASSRPTGELNTGELFF. The chain links TRBV28 to TRBJ2-2, with TRBD1 identical over 8 bases. Trimming removed 5 bases from V and 1 base from J; junction bases left unmatched: 9. This CDR3 has 17 residues. Germline V gene sequence: CDR1 MDHEN, CDR2 SYDVKM.

Only one count was recorded for this clone. This chain uses TRBV3-1 (or the pseudogene TRBV3-2) with TRBJ1-1; D is ambiguous. In germline, CDR1 is LGHDT, CDR2 YNNKEL (reference sequence). This CDR3 has 13 amino acids. Trimming shortened V by 5 bases and J by 1 base, and 8 bases separated the two germline ends. The CDR3 sequence: CASSSDWNTEAFF. In DNA, the CDR3 is TGTGCCAGCAGCTCCGACTGGAACACTGAAGCTTTCTTT.

This chain links TRBV19 with TRBJ2-3, with D unresolved. The CDR3 has 17 amino acids. Trimming took 3 bases from V and 0 from J, leaving 16 bases between them. Looked up from germline, CDR1 is LNHDA and CDR2 is SQIVND (reference sequence). CDR3 sequence (DNA): TGTGCCAGTAGTATTGTCTTAGGGTCCTCTAGCACAGATACGCAGTATTTT. This codes for CASSIVLGSSSTDTQYF.

This sequence joins TRBV27 and TRBJ1-6; the D is unclear. CDR1 and CDR2 from the germline V gene are MNHEY and SMNVEV (reference sequence). Trimming stripped 0 bases from V and 8 bases from J, with 11 bases between. The length of the CDR3 is 15 residues. CDR3 in DNA: TGTGCCAGCAGTTTATCTCTGGGATGGGATTCACCCCTCCACTTT. Translating gives CASSLSLGWDSPLHF.

About this clone: This sample includes further DNA sequences coding for the same CDR3. The chain carries TRBV5-6 and TRBJ1-3; D is ambiguous. CDR1 is SGHDT and CDR2 is YYEEEE in the germline V gene. There are 14 residues in the CDR3. Trimming removed 2 bases from V and 0 bases from J, with 6 bases in between. The CDR3 DNA is TGTGCCAGCAGCTTAAGTAGCTCTGGAAACACCATATATTTT. This gives the protein CASSLSSSGNTIYF.

This clone occurred once. The chain has TRBV12-3 or TRBV12-4 and TRBJ2-7; 8 nucleotides line up with TRBD1. The V and J ends lost 7 bases and 6 bases, in that order; junction bases with no gene match: 8. This CDR3 is 13 amino acids long. The CDR3 region has the DNA TGTGCCAGCACAAATCTAACAGGGGGCGAGCAGTACTTC. Encoded protein: CASTNLTGGEQYF.

The chain couples TRBV2 to TRBJ2-7; 7 nucleotides match TRBD1. Trimming removed 8 bases from V and 1 base from J; junction bases left unmatched: 5. CDR3 size: 13 residues. Germline V gene lookup returns CDR1 SNHLY and CDR2 FYNNEI. The CDR3 loop is CASGPGGSYEQYF. The CDR3 bases are TGTGCCAGCGGCCCAGGGGGATCCTACGAGCAGTACTTC. The entire variable domain, with the rest obtained from reference TRBV2 and TRBJ2-7, is as follows: EPEVTQTPSHQVTQMGQEVILRCVPISNHLYFYWYRQILGQKVEFLVSFYNNEISEKSEIFDDQFSVERPDGSNFTLKIRSTKLEDSAMYFCASGPGGSYEQYFGPGTRLTVT.

The chain employs TRBV7-9 and TRBJ1-1, with D tentatively TRBD1 (5 bases). Deletions cut 5 bases from V and 4 bases from J, with 17 bases between. The CDR3 is 15 amino acids. Germline lookup yields CDR1 SEHNR and CDR2 FQNEAQ (reference sequence). The CDR3 region is CASSTWDLRTTEAFF. Here the CDR3 DNA reads TGTGCCAGCAGCACCTGGGACTTGAGGACCACTGAAGCTTTCTTT. Using reference TRBV7-9 and TRBJ1-1 for the parts outside the CDR3, the full variable domain is DTGVSQNPRHKITKRGQNVTFRCDPISEHNRLYWYRQTLGQGPEFLTYFQNEAQLEKSRLLSDRFSAERPKGSFSTLEIQRTEQGDSAMYLCASSTWDLRTTEAFFGQGTRLTVV.

The rearrangement joins TRBV5-6 to TRBJ2-7; D is tentatively TRBD1 or TRBD2 (5 bases each). The V end was cut by 4 bases, the J end by 3 bases, with 11 bases between. The CDR3 contains 13 residues. Per the germline V gene, CDR1 is SGHDT and CDR2 is YYEEEE. The CDR3 DNA is TGTGCCAGCAGCCGGGGACCGGGCTACGAGCAGTACTTC. It translates to CASSRGPGYEQYF. The variable domain in full, with the rest retrieved from reference TRBV5-6 and TRBJ2-7, is DAGVTQSPTHLIKTRGQQVTLRCSPKSGHDTVSWYQQALGQGPQFIFQYYEEEERQRGNFPDRFSGHQFPNYSSELNVNALLLGDSALYLCASSRGPGYEQYFGPGTRLTVT.

The CDR3 loop reads CASRRTEAFF. The CDR3 DNA sequence: TGTGCCAGCAGGAGGACCGAAGCTTTCTTT. This chain joins TRBV12-3 or TRBV12-4 and TRBJ1-1; no clear D gene. This CDR3 has 10 residues. V lost 6 bases to trimming and J lost 8 bases, with 7 bases between them.

This chain links TRBV21-1 with TRBJ1-5. TRBV21-1 is marked as a pseudogene. CDR3 size: 17 residues. The CDR3 DNA follows: TGTGCCAGCAGCAAAGAGGGAAAGGTTACGGGCAATCAGCCCCAGCATTTT. Amino acid sequence: CASSKEGKVTGNQPQHF.

J is TRBJ2-5 and V is TRBV7-2, with D tentatively TRBD1 (6 bases). This CDR3 contains 16 residues. Germline V gene lookup returns CDR1 SGHTA and CDR2 FQGNSA. V was trimmed by 4 bases and J by 1 base, leaving 16 bases between them. CDR3 sequence: CASSSRKSQGQETQYF. CDR3 bases: TGTGCCAGCAGCTCCCGAAAGTCACAGGGCCAAGAGACCCAGTACTTC.

J is TRBJ2-3 and V is TRBV19; perhaps TRBD2 as D (6 bases). V lost 4 bases to trimming and J lost 1 base, with 15 bases between them. The CDR3 spans 16 residues. CDR1 is LNHDA and CDR2 is SQIVND in the germline V gene (reference sequence). CDR3: CASSRVSGSGTDTQYF. CDR3 DNA: TGTGCCAGTAGTAGGGTTAGCGGATCGGGCACAGATACGCAGTATTTT.

CDR3 DNA: TGTGCCGCCACGGGAGCGGGAGGGCTTGGAGAGCAGTTCTTC. Protein product: CAATGAGGLGEQFF. The J gene is TRBJ2-1, the V gene TRBV19; 10 bases are shared with TRBD2. CDR1 and CDR2 from the germline V gene are LNHDA and SQIVND (reference sequence). This CDR3 spans 14 amino acids. J lost 10 bases, V lost 11 bases, and 14 bases had no gene match.

V gene TRBV9 combines with J gene TRBJ2-3; maybe TRBD1 (5 bases). Germline V gene data show CDR1 as SGDLS and CDR2 as YYNGEE. The V end lost 3 bases, the J end lost 3 bases, and 8 bases lay between the germline ends. This CDR3 spans 13 amino acids. CDR3 DNA: TGTGCCAGCAGCGGACCAGGGACAGATACGCAGTATTTT. Translated, it gives CASSGPGTDTQYF.

The V and J genes are TRBV28 and TRBJ1-6; perhaps TRBD1 as D (5 bases). Germline V CDR1 and CDR2: MDHEN, SYDVKM. V lost 5 bases, J lost 9 bases, and 20 bases lay in between. The CDR3 contains 16 residues. The CDR3: CASSPPQGSSTSPLHF. As DNA, the CDR3 is TGTGCCAGCAGTCCCCCGCAGGGTTCAAGTACTTCACCCCTCCACTTT.

The chain has TRBV7-9 and TRBJ1-1; D might be TRBD1 (5 bases). The germline V and J ends were trimmed by 3 bases and 3 bases, with 20 bases remaining between them. The CDR3 totals 17 residues. Germline V gives CDR1 SEHNR, CDR2 FQNEAQ (reference sequence). The CDR3 DNA sequence: TGTGCCAGCAGCTTCGACGGACGCTGGTGGGACGACACTGAAGCTTTCTTT. Encoded protein: CASSFDGRWWDDTEAFF.

Here the CDR3 reads CASSRAPGQVRSYEQYF. The CDR3 nucleotides are TGCGCCAGCAGTCGCGCCCCGGGACAGGTCCGATCCTACGAGCAGTACTTC. The chain links TRBV5-1 to TRBJ2-7; TRBD1 matches 8 bases. From germline, CDR1 is SGHRS and CDR2 YFSETQ. CDR3 size: 17 residues. Germline trimming cut 5 bases from V and 1 base from J; bases unmatched to any gene: 14.

V and J are TRBV28 and TRBJ1-4; TRBD1 might be the D (5 bases). The CDR3 totals 15 residues. The germline gives CDR1 MDHEN, CDR2 SYDVKM. V lost 6 bases and J lost 7, with 18 bases in between. Written as DNA, the CDR3 is TGTGCCAGCAGCCCGCCGGGGGTCGGTGGTGAAAAACTGTTTTTT. Amino acids: CASSPPGVGGEKLFF.

J is TRBJ2-3 and V is TRBV5-6; 7 bases are a match to TRBD1. Trimming cost V 4 bases and J 1 base; bases outside gene matches: 6. Germline CDR1 SGHDT, CDR2 YYEEEE. The CDR3 runs 15 residues. CDR3 DNA sequence: TGTGCCAGCAGCCCACTAACAGGGGGCACAGATACGCAGTATTTT. Translating it yields CASSPLTGGTDTQYF.

V usage is TRBV5-1 and J usage is TRBJ1-2; D ambiguous. V was pared by 0 bases and J by 6 bases, with 9 bases between. Germline lookup yields CDR1 SGHRS and CDR2 YFSETQ. The CDR3 spans 13 residues. CDR3 nucleotide sequence: TGCGCCAGCAGCTTGGGTCGGAGGGATGGCTACACCTTC. Residues: CASSLGRRDGYTF.

This clone was recorded a few times. In DNA form, the CDR3 reads TGTGCCAGCAGTTCTATTACCGACTCCTATAATTCACCCCTCCACTTT. Translation gives CASSSITDSYNSPLHF. The chain carries TRBV28 and TRBJ1-6, with D uncertain. Trimming removed 4 bases from V and 0 bases from J, with 10 bases in between. Germline loops: CDR1 MDHEN, CDR2 SYDVKM. This CDR3 contains 16 residues. Full variable domain (missing parts from reference TRBV28 and TRBJ1-6): DVKVTQSSRYLVKRTGEKVFLECVQDMDHENMFWYRQDPGLGLRLIYFSYDVKMKEKGDIPEGYSVSREKKERFSLILESASTNQTSMYLCASSSITDSYNSPLHFGNGTRLTVT.